This is a list of T cell receptor beta chains from one sample in a study of response to subunit inactivated influenza vaccine. TCRdb re-called the RT-PCR reads with MiXCR, one entry per CDR3 protein. Of fewer than 600,000 distinct CDR3 sequences in the sample, around 7.7% were seen once. This sample comprised PBMCs from blood, obtained about 24 months after vaccination. Every receptor here comes from a man aged 50-75 years who received an inactivated influenza vaccine. CDR3s include the opening cysteine and the closing phenylalanine or tryptophan. The order of the fields is V gene, clone size, D gene, J gene, CDR3 protein, CDR3 DNA. D genes are given only for firm matches. Clone size appears in some rows only: once, few, many, or a class for an expanded clone.

v_gene: TRBV5-1
abundance: many
d_gene: .
j_gene: TRBJ2-2
CDR3aa: CASSLAFRTNTGELFF
CDR3nt: TGCGCCAGCAGCTTGGCGTTCAGGACGAACACCGGGGAGCTGTTTTTT

v_gene: TRBV6-2/TRBV6-3
abundance: .
d_gene: TRBD1
j_gene: TRBJ1-1
CDR3aa: CASKMTGGTTEAFF
CDR3nt: TGTGCCAGCAAAATGACAGGGGGCACCACTGAAGCTTTCTTT

v_gene: TRBV11-3
abundance: few
d_gene: .
j_gene: TRBJ2-1
CDR3aa: CASSLGRDGSTDEQFF
CDR3nt: TGTGCCAGCAGCTTAGGGCGGGACGGCTCTACGGATGAGCAGTTCTTC

v_gene: TRBV2
abundance: .
d_gene: .
j_gene: TRBJ2-7
CDR3aa: CASSKIPTSSYEQYF
CDR3nt: TGTGCCAGCAGTAAGATCCCAACAAGCTCCTACGAGCAGTACTTC

v_gene: TRBV19
abundance: few
d_gene: .
j_gene: TRBJ2-3
CDR3aa: CASSRAGVSTDTQYF
CDR3nt: TGTGCCAGTAGTCGGGCAGGGGTTAGCACAGATACGCAGTATTTT

v_gene: TRBV5-1
abundance: few
d_gene: .
j_gene: TRBJ2-2
CDR3aa: CASSLMKPNTGELFF
CDR3nt: TGCGCCAGCAGCTTGATGAAACCGAACACCGGGGAGCTGTTTTTT

v_gene: TRBV7-6
abundance: many
d_gene: TRBD2
j_gene: TRBJ2-7
CDR3aa: CASSLGGTSGGRMVYEQYF
CDR3nt: TGTGCCAGCAGCTTAGGTGGCACTAGCGGGGGGAGAATGGTGTACGAGCAGTACTTC

v_gene: TRBV7-9
abundance: many
d_gene: .
j_gene: TRBJ2-7
CDR3aa: CASSPPSAVREQYF
CDR3nt: TGTGCCAGCAGCCCCCCTTCGGCGGTGAGGGAGCAGTACTTC

v_gene: TRBV3-1
abundance: few
d_gene: .
j_gene: TRBJ2-2
CDR3aa: CACSKERGRTRTPGSCFF
CDR3nt: .

v_gene: TRBV7-2
abundance: .
d_gene: TRBD1
j_gene: TRBJ1-1
CDR3aa: CASRPKDRALNTEAFF
CDR3nt: TGTGCCAGCAGGCCAAAAGACAGGGCACTGAACACTGAAGCTTTCTTT

v_gene: TRBV7-2
abundance: many
d_gene: .
j_gene: TRBJ2-2
CDR3aa: CASSLAGANTGELFF
CDR3nt: TGCGCCAGCAGCTTGGCTGGGGCGAACACCGGGGAGCTGTTTTTT

v_gene: TRBV6-5
abundance: many
d_gene: .
j_gene: TRBJ2-7
CDR3aa: CASRDTYEQYF
CDR3nt: TGTGCCAGCAGAGACACCTACGAGCAGTACTTC

v_gene: TRBV7-2
abundance: many
d_gene: .
j_gene: TRBJ1-2
CDR3aa: CASTLGPERVSPGYTF
CDR3nt: TGTGCCAGCACTCTAGGACCCGAACGGGTGAGCCCTGGCTACACCTTC

v_gene: TRBV24-1
abundance: .
d_gene: TRBD1
j_gene: TRBJ2-3
CDR3aa: CATSETGRADTQYF
CDR3nt: TGTGCCACCTCGGAGACAGGGCGGGCAGATACGCAGTATTTT

v_gene: TRBV5-1
abundance: few
d_gene: .
j_gene: TRBJ1-2
CDR3aa: CASSPSGLAYGYTF
CDR3nt: TGCGCCAGCAGCCCTTCGGGGTTAGCGTATGGCTACACCTTC

v_gene: TRBV4-3
abundance: many
d_gene: .
j_gene: TRBJ1-2
CDR3aa: CASSQGGDYGYTF
CDR3nt: TGCGCCAGCAGCCAAGGGGGGGACTATGGCTACACCTTC

v_gene: TRBV10-3
abundance: few
d_gene: TRBD2
j_gene: TRBJ2-7
CDR3aa: CATRGVAGKTYEQYF
CDR3nt: TGTGCCACCCGGGGGGTAGCGGGGAAGACCTACGAGCAGTACTTC

v_gene: TRBV7-8
abundance: many
d_gene: .
j_gene: TRBJ2-1
CDR3aa: CASSLGWLAGEQFF
CDR3nt: TGTGCCAGCAGCTTAGGTTGGCTGGCGGGGGAGCAGTTCTTC

v_gene: TRBV12-3/TRBV12-4
abundance: many
d_gene: TRBD2
j_gene: TRBJ2-5
CDR3aa: CASSLELAGRQETQYF
CDR3nt: TGTGCCAGCAGTTTAGAACTAGCGGGGCGTCAAGAGACCCAGTACTTC

v_gene: TRBV15
abundance: .
d_gene: .
j_gene: TRBJ1-4
CDR3aa: CATSRDSGLLFF
CDR3nt: TGTGCCACCAGCAGAGATAGCGGGTTACTGTTTTTT

v_gene: TRBV7-9
abundance: few
d_gene: .
j_gene: TRBJ2-3
CDR3aa: CASSLIQGTSADTQYF
CDR3nt: TGTGCCAGCAGCTTAATTCAGGGGACGTCGGCAGATACGCAGTATTTT

v_gene: TRBV4-3
abundance: many
d_gene: TRBD1
j_gene: TRBJ2-7
CDR3aa: CASSQVWGQSSYEQYF
CDR3nt: TGCGCCAGCAGCCAAGTATGGGGACAGAGCTCCTACGAGCAGTACTTC

v_gene: TRBV7-9
abundance: few
d_gene: .
j_gene: TRBJ2-7
CDR3aa: CASSPSYSYEQCF
CDR3nt: TGTGCCAGCAGTCCCTCTTACTCCTACGAGCAGTGCTTC

v_gene: TRBV12-3/TRBV12-4
abundance: few
d_gene: .
j_gene: TRBJ2-2
CDR3aa: CASRAGSVTGELFF
CDR3nt: TGTGCCAGCAGGGCAGGGTCGGTAACCGGGGAGCTGTTTTTT

v_gene: TRBV27
abundance: .
d_gene: TRBD1
j_gene: TRBJ1-5
CDR3aa: CASSHSTGLNSNQPQHF
CDR3nt: TGTGCCAGCAGTCATTCGACAGGGCTCAATAGCAATCAGCCCCAGCATTTT

v_gene: TRBV6-1
abundance: .
d_gene: .
j_gene: TRBJ2-7
CDR3aa: CASSESAGPNRYYEQYF
CDR3nt: TGTGCCAGCAGTGAATCCGCCGGACCGAACCGATATTACGAGCAGTACTTC

v_gene: TRBV6-5
abundance: .
d_gene: .
j_gene: TRBJ2-5
CDR3aa: CASSWDPGDGETQYF
CDR3nt: TGTGCCAGCAGTTGGGACCCAGGGGATGGAGAGACCCAGTACTTC

v_gene: TRBV20-1
abundance: .
d_gene: TRBD1
j_gene: TRBJ1-2
CDR3aa: CSARATGTVGGYTF
CDR3nt: TGCAGTGCTAGAGCCACAGGGACAGTCGGTGGCTACACCTTC

v_gene: TRBV6-5
abundance: many
d_gene: TRBD2
j_gene: TRBJ2-7
CDR3aa: CASSYSASGSGKQYF
CDR3nt: TGTGCCAGCAGTTACTCAGCTAGCGGGAGTGGTAAGCAGTACTTC

v_gene: TRBV5-1
abundance: .
d_gene: .
j_gene: TRBJ1-2
CDR3aa: CASSLGNRDADGYTF
CDR3nt: TGCGCCAGCAGCTTGGGAAACCGGGACGCGGATGGCTACACCTTC

v_gene: TRBV20-1
abundance: many
d_gene: .
j_gene: TRBJ2-7
CDR3aa: CSATTGRTLTRQYF
CDR3nt: TGCAGTGCTACGACGGGACGGACTCTAACTAGGCAGTACTTC

v_gene: TRBV5-1
abundance: many
d_gene: .
j_gene: TRBJ2-7
CDR3aa: CASSSAGTRHEQYF
CDR3nt: TGCGCCAGCAGCTCTGCCGGGACCAGGCACGAGCAGTACTTC

v_gene: TRBV10-2
abundance: .
d_gene: .
j_gene: TRBJ2-2
CDR3aa: CASSKISGLPAGELFF
CDR3nt: TGCGCCAGCAGCAAAATCTCGGGACTGCCAGCGGGGGAGCTGTTTTTT

v_gene: TRBV2
abundance: .
d_gene: .
j_gene: TRBJ2-2
CDR3aa: CASSEGRHTGELFF
CDR3nt: TGTGCCAGCAGTGAAGGTCGGCACACCGGGGAGCTGTTTTTT

v_gene: TRBV4-3
abundance: .
d_gene: .
j_gene: TRBJ2-7
CDR3aa: CASSRAGTGEQYF
CDR3nt: TGCGCCAGCAGCCGGGCCGGGACGGGCGAGCAGTACTTC

v_gene: TRBV20-1
abundance: few
d_gene: .
j_gene: TRBJ1-1
CDR3aa: CSARGGHTEAFF
CDR3nt: TGCAGTGCTAGGGGGGGGCACACTGAAGCTTTCTTT

v_gene: TRBV12-3/TRBV12-4
abundance: many
d_gene: .
j_gene: TRBJ2-7
CDR3aa: CASSPRTSPYEQYF
CDR3nt: TGTGCCAGCAGTCCCCGGACGAGCCCCTACGAGCAGTACTTC

v_gene: TRBV5-1
abundance: few
d_gene: TRBD2
j_gene: TRBJ2-7
CDR3aa: CASSLDSLLAGGHEQYF
CDR3nt: TGCGCCAGCAGCTTGGATAGCTTACTAGCGGGAGGACACGAGCAGTACTTC

v_gene: TRBV3-1
abundance: many
d_gene: TRBD1
j_gene: TRBJ2-7
CDR3aa: CASSQFSGTESSYEQYF
CDR3nt: TGTGCCAGCAGCCAATTCTCCGGGACAGAGAGCTCCTACGAGCAGTACTTC

v_gene: TRBV5-1
abundance: .
d_gene: .
j_gene: TRBJ2-6
CDR3aa: CASSMGSGANVLTF
CDR3nt: TGCGCCAGCAGCATGGGCAGCGGGGCCAACGTCCTGACTTTC

v_gene: TRBV7-8
abundance: many
d_gene: TRBD1
j_gene: TRBJ2-7
CDR3aa: CASSQQGASGEQYF
CDR3nt: TGTGCCAGCAGCCAACAGGGGGCTTCTGGCGAGCAGTACTTC

v_gene: TRBV20-1
abundance: .
d_gene: TRBD1
j_gene: TRBJ2-3
CDR3aa: CSARDGDRGTDTQYF
CDR3nt: TGCAGTGCTAGAGATGGGGACAGAGGCACAGATACGCAGTATTTT

v_gene: TRBV10-3
abundance: many
d_gene: TRBD1
j_gene: TRBJ2-3
CDR3aa: CAISDRGEDTQYF
CDR3nt: TGTGCCATCTCCGACAGGGGGGAAGATACGCAGTATTTT

v_gene: TRBV11-1
abundance: few
d_gene: .
j_gene: TRBJ2-1
CDR3aa: CASSPRAPSYNEQFF
CDR3nt: TGTGCCAGCAGCCCCCGGGCTCCCTCCTACAATGAGCAGTTCTTC

v_gene: TRBV12-3/TRBV12-4
abundance: .
d_gene: .
j_gene: TRBJ1-1
CDR3aa: CASSLLSRAGGEAFF
CDR3nt: TGTGCCAGCAGCCTGTTGAGCCGGGCGGGTGGTGAAGCTTTCTTT

v_gene: TRBV6-2/TRBV6-3
abundance: .
d_gene: .
j_gene: TRBJ1-5
CDR3aa: CASLGQFNQPQHF
CDR3nt: TGTGCCAGCCTCGGACAGTTCAATCAGCCCCAGCATTTT

v_gene: TRBV7-8
abundance: few
d_gene: .
j_gene: TRBJ2-5
CDR3aa: CASSSTGLEQETQYF
CDR3nt: TGTGCCAGCAGCTCTACAGGGTTGGAACAAGAGACCCAGTACTTC

v_gene: TRBV6-1
abundance: few
d_gene: .
j_gene: TRBJ1-4
CDR3aa: CASTRRANEKLFF
CDR3nt: TGTGCCAGCACCCGAAGGGCTAATGAAAAACTGTTTTTT

v_gene: TRBV15
abundance: few
d_gene: .
j_gene: TRBJ2-3
CDR3aa: CATSRVAGGSTDTQYF
CDR3nt: TGTGCCACCAGCAGAGTCGCCGGCGGTAGCACAGATACGCAGTATTTT

v_gene: TRBV4-1
abundance: many
d_gene: .
j_gene: TRBJ2-7
CDR3aa: CASSQAESSYEQYF
CDR3nt: TGCGCCAGCAGCCAAGCCGAGAGCTCCTACGAGCAGTACTTC

v_gene: TRBV4-1
abundance: .
d_gene: .
j_gene: TRBJ2-7
CDR3aa: CASSQVGKRGSYEQYF
CDR3nt: TGCGCCAGCAGCCAAGTTGGAAAACGGGGGTCCTACGAGCAGTACTTC

v_gene: TRBV5-1
abundance: .
d_gene: TRBD1
j_gene: TRBJ2-3
CDR3aa: CASRSPGQYTDTQYF
CDR3nt: TGCGCCAGCAGGTCGCCGGGACAGTACACAGATACGCAGTATTTT

v_gene: TRBV4-2
abundance: .
d_gene: .
j_gene: TRBJ1-5
CDR3aa: CASSLRTNNQPQHF
CDR3nt: TGTGCCAGCAGCTTAAGGACAAACAATCAGCCCCAGCATTTT

v_gene: TRBV2
abundance: few
d_gene: .
j_gene: TRBJ1-1
CDR3aa: CASSPIGVNTEAFF
CDR3nt: TGTGCCAGCAGTCCTATTGGGGTTAACACTGAAGCTTTCTTT

v_gene: TRBV7-9
abundance: .
d_gene: TRBD2
j_gene: TRBJ2-5
CDR3aa: CASRSGLAGETQYF
CDR3nt: TGTGCCAGCAGATCGGGACTAGCTGGTGAGACCCAGTACTTC

v_gene: TRBV4-3
abundance: .
d_gene: TRBD2
j_gene: TRBJ2-7
CDR3aa: CASSLGTSDHYEQYF
CDR3nt: TGCGCCAGCAGCCTCGGTACTAGCGATCACTACGAGCAGTACTTC

v_gene: TRBV27
abundance: many
d_gene: .
j_gene: TRBJ2-1
CDR3aa: CASSFKPGVYNEQFF
CDR3nt: TGTGCCAGCAGTTTCAAACCAGGGGTGTACAATGAGCAGTTCTTC

v_gene: TRBV4-3
abundance: few
d_gene: .
j_gene: TRBJ2-1
CDR3aa: CASSQDWGSPNNEQFF
CDR3nt: TGCGCCAGCAGCCAAGATTGGGGGTCCCCCAACAATGAGCAGTTCTTC

v_gene: TRBV20-1
abundance: few
d_gene: .
j_gene: TRBJ2-7
CDR3aa: CSASLRVGSYEQYF
CDR3nt: TGCAGTGCTAGCCTCAGGGTTGGATCCTACGAGCAGTACTTC